This T cell receptor beta chain emerged from a study of T-cell reconstitution after alpha-beta-depleted transplantation in children. Deletions cut 6 bases from V and 7 bases from J, with 16 bases between. The CDR3 runs 15 residues. Unique molecular identifiers were incorporated during preparation of the TCRbeta library. Each CDR3 protein gets one entry after TCRdb re-called the PCR reads with MiXCR. The table records approximately 210,000 distinct CDR3 sequences, about 14% of them present only once. This clonotype has ten or more counts. The rearrangement uses TRBV12-3 or TRBV12-4 and TRBJ1-6; D might be TRBD1 (6 bases). The source material was PBMCs from the stem cell graft donor, sampled from the stem cell graft. This receptor was identified in a human donor who donated a stem cell graft to a child with acute lymphoblastic leukemia. The DNA for the CDR3 is TGTGCCAGCAGCTATTCCGACAGGATGAATTCACCCCTCCACTTT. Protein sequence: CASSYSDRMNSPLHF.